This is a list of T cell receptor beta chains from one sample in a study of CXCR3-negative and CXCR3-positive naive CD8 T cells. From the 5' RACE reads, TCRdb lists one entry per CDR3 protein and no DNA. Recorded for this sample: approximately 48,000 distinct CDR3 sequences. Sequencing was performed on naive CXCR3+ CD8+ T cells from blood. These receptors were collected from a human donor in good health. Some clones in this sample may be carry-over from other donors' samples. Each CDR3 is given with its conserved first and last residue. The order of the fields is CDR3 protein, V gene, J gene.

CDR3 protein: CASSQVEGGGFSYNEQFF; V gene: TRBV4-3; J gene: TRBJ2-1
CDR3 protein: CASSLIQNPYEQYF; V gene: TRBV12-3/TRBV12-4; J gene: TRBJ2-7
CDR3 protein: CASSPLAGAYEQYF; V gene: TRBV6-5; J gene: TRBJ2-7
CDR3 protein: CASSPGVSSYEQYF; V gene: TRBV14; J gene: TRBJ2-7
CDR3 protein: CASSESPSWGPTYNEQFF; V gene: TRBV9; J gene: TRBJ2-1
CDR3 protein: CASRIPCGTHRNYGYTF; V gene: TRBV21-1; J gene: TRBJ1-2
CDR3 protein: CASSPSLVRLNEQFF; V gene: TRBV7-7; J gene: TRBJ2-1
CDR3 protein: CASSAPGFGQFF; V gene: TRBV12-3/TRBV12-4; J gene: TRBJ2-1
CDR3 protein: CASSLLTGFSGANVLTF; V gene: TRBV5-1; J gene: TRBJ2-6
CDR3 protein: CASSVTGRGEQFF; V gene: TRBV10-1; J gene: TRBJ2-1
CDR3 protein: CASTTPAGQGAIDTQYF; V gene: TRBV28; J gene: TRBJ2-3
CDR3 protein: CASSYWVAGANVLTF; V gene: TRBV6-6; J gene: TRBJ2-6
CDR3 protein: CASSQDPPVDGNTEAFF; V gene: TRBV4-1; J gene: TRBJ1-1
CDR3 protein: CASSTGTSGNNEQFF; V gene: TRBV6-1; J gene: TRBJ2-1
CDR3 protein: CASSLEGGTYEQYF; V gene: TRBV7-9; J gene: TRBJ2-7
CDR3 protein: CASSFDRYEQYF; V gene: TRBV7-2; J gene: TRBJ2-7
CDR3 protein: CASSPPNQETQYF; V gene: TRBV5-5; J gene: TRBJ2-5
CDR3 protein: CSARDGTSGRSTETQYF; V gene: TRBV20-1; J gene: TRBJ2-5
CDR3 protein: CASSLSFDRAHSYEQYF; V gene: TRBV7-9; J gene: TRBJ2-7
CDR3 protein: CASSETSGGETQYF; V gene: TRBV7-2; J gene: TRBJ2-5
CDR3 protein: CASSSTLTGGIADGYTF; V gene: TRBV7-9; J gene: TRBJ1-2
CDR3 protein: CASSSVGVYEQYF; V gene: TRBV28; J gene: TRBJ2-7
CDR3 protein: CASGSRDGRFYGYTF; V gene: TRBV28; J gene: TRBJ1-2
CDR3 protein: CASSSSKTGISYEQYF; V gene: TRBV7-8; J gene: TRBJ2-7
CDR3 protein: CTSSVGVNTEAFF; V gene: TRBV10-1; J gene: TRBJ1-1
CDR3 protein: CAIRPGMNTEAFF; V gene: TRBV10-3; J gene: TRBJ1-1
CDR3 protein: CASRSFPPLYGYTF; V gene: TRBV6-9; J gene: TRBJ1-2
CDR3 protein: CSVVSPGTSGRTYNEQFF; V gene: TRBV29-1; J gene: TRBJ2-1
CDR3 protein: CASSVEGQGADTQYF; V gene: TRBV9; J gene: TRBJ2-3
CDR3 protein: CASSSLRTYEQYF; V gene: TRBV6-2/TRBV6-3; J gene: TRBJ2-7
CDR3 protein: CASSPPGISPLHF; V gene: TRBV12-3/TRBV12-4; J gene: TRBJ1-6
CDR3 protein: CASSRDRVGNTEAFF; V gene: TRBV7-9; J gene: TRBJ1-1
CDR3 protein: CASSSNPFPGQGTNEQYF; V gene: TRBV7-2; J gene: TRBJ2-7
CDR3 protein: CASSWDIQQYF; V gene: TRBV11-2; J gene: TRBJ2-7
CDR3 protein: CASSQASFSTDTQYF; V gene: TRBV14; J gene: TRBJ2-3
CDR3 protein: CSAHGTGWETQYF; V gene: TRBV29-1; J gene: TRBJ2-5
CDR3 protein: CASSFRAVGGGQSMAQYF; V gene: TRBV27; J gene: TRBJ2-5
CDR3 protein: CASSPEKYTEAFF; V gene: TRBV5-4; J gene: TRBJ1-1
CDR3 protein: CSARDVPHEQFF; V gene: TRBV20-1; J gene: TRBJ2-1
CDR3 protein: CSVALFGAYEQYF; V gene: TRBV29-1; J gene: TRBJ2-7
CDR3 protein: CSVVGAGANVLTF; V gene: TRBV29-1; J gene: TRBJ2-6
CDR3 protein: CASSKLASSNEQFF; V gene: TRBV21-1; J gene: TRBJ2-1
CDR3 protein: CSADREDSASDEQFF; V gene: TRBV29-1; J gene: TRBJ2-1
CDR3 protein: CASSNPLMGNQPQHF; V gene: TRBV28; J gene: TRBJ1-5
CDR3 protein: CSVERGPYNEQFF; V gene: TRBV29-1; J gene: TRBJ2-1
CDR3 protein: CATSRDLQVSYNEQFF; V gene: TRBV15; J gene: TRBJ2-1
CDR3 protein: CASSQSGGVYNEQFF; V gene: TRBV12-3/TRBV12-4; J gene: TRBJ2-1
CDR3 protein: CASSFRGTPVHYGYTF; V gene: TRBV5-5; J gene: TRBJ1-2
CDR3 protein: CASSPALVIEQYF; V gene: TRBV7-9; J gene: TRBJ2-7
CDR3 protein: CASSQGDTEQYF; V gene: TRBV6-2/TRBV6-3; J gene: TRBJ2-7
CDR3 protein: CASSEGDRGANEKLFF; V gene: TRBV2; J gene: TRBJ1-4
CDR3 protein: CASSAHAGGHGEKLFF; V gene: TRBV10-1; J gene: TRBJ1-4
CDR3 protein: CASSLGPGAEKLFF; V gene: TRBV7-6; J gene: TRBJ1-4